Listed below are T cell receptor beta chains from one sample, sequenced in a study of cytomegalovirus exposure and HLA in healthy donors. TCRdb's table, derived via immunoSEQ multiplex PCR, lists solely in-frame clones and lacks some. The sample has approximately 140,000 clones, 55% to 75% seen once; the top ten hold roughly 7%. The specimen was PBMCs. The origin of the receptors is a woman in her fifties or sixties in good health and CMV-seropositive. The CDR3 runs from the conserved cysteine through the conserved F or W. Fields, in order: V gene, D gene, J gene, clone size, CDR3 DNA, CDR3 protein. D genes are given only for firm matches. The size of a clone is reported for some rows only, either as once, few or many, or as a class for expanded clones.

TRBV29-1	-	TRBJ2-6	-	TGCAGCGCGTTGATGGGGGCCTCTGGGGCCAACGTCCTGACTTTC	CSALMGASGANVLTF
TRBV6-6	TRBD1	TRBJ1-5	-	TGTGCCAGCAGTTTGGGACAGCTAAGGCAGCCCCAGCATTTT	CASSLGQLRQPQHF
TRBV27	TRBD1	TRBJ1-6	-	TGTGCCAGCAGCCAGACAGGGGGATCCCTCCACTTT	CASSQTGGSLHF
TRBV5-1	-	TRBJ2-7	-	TGCGCCAGCAGCTTTAGGGGGAAGGACTACGAGCAGTACTTC	CASSFRGKDYEQYF
TRBV5-1	TRBD2	TRBJ2-3	-	TGCGCCAGCAGCCCCAGCGGGAGAGGTACAGATACGCAGTATTTT	CASSPSGRGTDTQYF
TRBV9	TRBD2	TRBJ2-1	-	TGTGCCAGCAGCGTAGCGGCGGGAGGAGGCAATGAGCAGTTCTTC	CASSVAAGGGNEQFF
TRBV28	-	TRBJ2-2	few	TGTGCCAGCAGTTTGTCCGGGACTTTGAACACCGGGGAGCTGTTTTTT	CASSLSGTLNTGELFF
TRBV9	TRBD2	TRBJ2-1	-	TGTGCCAGCAGCGTCGCTAGCGGTTACAATGAGCAGTTCTTC	CASSVASGYNEQFF
TRBV10-3	-	TRBJ1-2	-	TGTGTCATCAGTGATGGACAGACTAACTATGGCTACACCTTC	CVISDGQTNYGYTF
TRBV4-3	TRBD2	TRBJ2-1	-	TGCGCCAGCAGCCAAGATACGACCGGGACTACCTATGAGCAGTTCTTC	CASSQDTTGTTYEQFF
TRBV11-2	TRBD1	TRBJ1-1	-	TGTGCCAGCAGCTATGCCGGGACAGTAAACACTGAAGCTTTCTTT	CASSYAGTVNTEAFF
TRBV11-1	-	TRBJ2-1	-	TGTGCCAGCAGCCAGGGCATGCTTGAGCAGTTCTTC	CASSQGMLEQFF
TRBV2	-	TRBJ1-2	once	TGTGCCAGCAGTGAAGCAGCGGTTCGGATTGGCTACACCTTC	CASSEAAVRIGYTF
TRBV30	TRBD2	TRBJ2-1	-	TGTGCCTGGAGTGTTGGAGCGGGAGGGCCCGTCGATGAGCAGTTCTTC	CAWSVGAGGPVDEQFF
TRBV28	TRBD2	TRBJ2-7	-	TGTGCCAGCGCACAACTAGCGGGACCAACCCTCTACGAGCAGTACTTC	CASAQLAGPTLYEQYF
TRBV18	TRBD1	TRBJ2-7	-	TGTGCCAGCTCACAGCTACAGGGGGCGGGTGAGCAGTACTTC	CASSQLQGAGEQYF
TRBV6-5	-	TRBJ1-1	-	TGTGCCAGCAGATTAGACAGGTTGTCTGGGCGGTCTTTCTTT	CASRLDRLSGRSFF
TRBV7-9	TRBD1	TRBJ2-7	-	TGTGCCAGCGGGACAGACTCCTACGAGCAGTACTTC	CASGTDSYEQYF
TRBV5-4	-	TRBJ2-7	-	TGTGCCAGCAGCTTTGGAGTAGGGGCCCAGTACTTC	CASSFGVGAQYF
TRBV18	-	TRBJ1-3	-	TGTGCCAGCTCACCATCAACAGGTGGAAACACCATATATTTT	CASSPSTGGNTIYF
TRBV21-1	-	TRBJ1-5	few	TGTGCCAGCAGCAATTCCGGACAGGGGGTACAGGGCAATCAGCCCCAGCATTTT	CASSNSGQGVQGNQPQHF
TRBV7-8	-	TRBJ1-1	-	TGTGCCAGCACCTGGGGCAGGGGTGACACTGAAGCTTTCTTT	CASTWGRGDTEAFF
TRBV30	TRBD1	TRBJ2-7	few	TGTGCCTGGAGGGGACAGGGGAAGCAGTACTTC	CAWRGQGKQYF
TRBV5-1	TRBD2	TRBJ2-3	-	TGCGCCAGCAGTCCCGGGACTAGCGGGGGCTTGGCCACAGATACGCAGTATTTT	CASSPGTSGGLATDTQYF
TRBV7-3	-	TRBJ1-1	few	TGTGCCAGCAGCTTGGGGGCGCCGAACACTGAGGCTTTCTTT	CASSLGAPNTEAFF
TRBV7-2	-	TRBJ1-5	-	TGTGCCAGCAGCACCGGAGAAGGGGCCAATCAGCCCCAGCATTTT	CASSTGEGANQPQHF
TRBV30	-	TRBJ1-5	-	TGTGCCTGGAGTCGAGGGCCCAATCAGCCCCAGCATTTT	CAWSRGPNQPQHF
TRBV7-3	-	TRBJ1-1	-	TGTGCCAGCAGTTCCCAGGGAAACACTGAAGCTTTCTTT	CASSSQGNTEAFF
TRBV6-5	-	TRBJ1-3	-	TGTGCCAGCAGTGGCCGAGGGGGAGGAAACACCATATATTTT	CASSGRGGGNTIYF
TRBV4-3	-	TRBJ2-7	few	TGCGCCAGCAGCCAAGAAAGATCCGGGTACTCCTACGAGCAGTACTTC	CASSQERSGYSYEQYF
TRBV19	-	TRBJ1-1	-	TGTGCCAGTAGTATGGCCCTGATTGCTTTCTTT	CASSMALIAFF
TRBV19	TRBD2	TRBJ2-1	-	TGTGCCAGTAAGCCCGGGACTAGCGGATTTTACAATGAGCAGTTCTTC	CASKPGTSGFYNEQFF
TRBV28	TRBD1	TRBJ1-5	-	TGTGCCAGCAGGGGACAGAAAGGTCAGCCCCAGCATTTT	CASRGQKGQPQHF
TRBV7-8	TRBD2	TRBJ2-3	-	TGTGCCAGCAGCTCCGGACTAGCGGGAGGATGGGGCACAGATACGCAGTATTTT	CASSSGLAGGWGTDTQYF
TRBV2	TRBD1	TRBJ1-2	few	TGTGCCAGCTTATCAGGGGGCGCGTGCACCTTC	CASLSGGACTF
TRBV10-3	TRBD1	TRBJ1-2	-	TGTGCCACCGGACAGGGGGTCTACTATGGCTACACCTTC	CATGQGVYYGYTF
TRBV6-1	-	TRBJ2-3	-	TGTGCCAGCAGTGCGATAGCCGCAACCACAGATACGCAGTATTTT	CASSAIAATTDTQYF
TRBV6-1	-	TRBJ1-5	-	TGTGCCAGCAGTGAACAGGGGACTCAGCCCCAGCATTTT	CASSEQGTQPQHF
TRBV5-4	-	TRBJ2-7	once	TGTGCCAGCAGCCGATCAGGGGCCTCCTACGAGCAGTACTTC	CASSRSGASYEQYF
TRBV7-8	-	TRBJ1-4	-	TGTGCCAGCAGCCGTGGAGCGGGGAATGAAAAACTGTTTTTT	CASSRGAGNEKLFF
TRBV25-1	TRBD1	TRBJ1-6	-	TGTGCCAGCAACAGGGGGCGGGATTCACCCCTCCACTTT	CASNRGRDSPLHF
TRBV10-3	TRBD2	TRBJ2-1	-	TGTGCCATCAGTGGAGGACTAGCGGGAGAAGTCTGGGACAATGAGCAGTTCTTC	CAISGGLAGEVWDNEQFF
TRBV4-1	TRBD2	TRBJ2-7	-	TGCGCCAGCAGCCAAGAGGCGGGAGCACCTTCTTACGAGCAGTACTTC	CASSQEAGAPSYEQYF
TRBV5-1	-	TRBJ2-7	-	TGCGCCAGCAGCTTGGTCAGGGGCTACGAGCAGTACTTC	CASSLVRGYEQYF
TRBV5-5	-	TRBJ2-5	-	TGTGCCAGCAGCTCCGAGGGGGTAGAGACCCAGTACTTC	CASSSEGVETQYF
TRBV4-1	-	TRBJ2-2	-	TGCGCCAGCAGCCAAGTCGGGACTCTCAACACCGGGGAGCTGTTTTTT	CASSQVGTLNTGELFF
TRBV5-8	-	TRBJ2-2	-	TGTGCCAGCAGCTTCGGGGTCGGCGGCACCGGGGAGCTGTTTTTT	CASSFGVGGTGELFF
TRBV6-1	-	TRBJ1-1	-	TGTGCCAGCAGTCGAGAGAACACTGAAGCTTTCTTT	CASSRENTEAFF
TRBV7-2	TRBD1	TRBJ1-1	-	TGTGCCAGCAGCCAGGACAGGCTGATGAACACTGAAGCTTTCTTT	CASSQDRLMNTEAFF
TRBV29-1	TRBD1	TRBJ1-2	-	TGCAGCGTTCAGATTTCGACAGGGGCCAAGGACTATGGCTACACCTTC	CSVQISTGAKDYGYTF
TRBV19	TRBD1	TRBJ1-2	-	TGTGCCAGTAGTATAGGGGACAGGAGGAAAAATGGCTACACCTTC	CASSIGDRRKNGYTF
TRBV10-3	-	TRBJ2-3	-	TGTGCCATCAGTGAGACCCGTCCCGGGGATACGCAGTATTTT	CAISETRPGDTQYF